This T cell receptor beta chain came from a study of T cell responses to AZD1222 COVID-19 vaccine. Measured with immunoSEQ multiplex PCR; TCRdb has only the in-frame clones, and not every one. The sample includes around 60,000 clones, 81% of them seen just once. Study-level results: White British ancestry dominated among donors, who included more females, and clonal diversity was possibly underestimated. After the peak T cell response, and only then, were repertoires sampled.

The germline gives CDR1 SGHAT, CDR2 FQNNGV. CDR3 length: 12 amino acids. Trimming stripped 3 bases from V and 2 bases from J, with 2 bases between. Worth noting for this clone: No antigen is known for it.

The chain is built from TRBV11-2 and TRBJ2-1; D gene unclear. The clonotype comes from an adult who received the AZD1222 COVID-19 vaccine. Material: peripheral blood, obtained 28 days after the second AZD1222 dose. CDR3 region: CASSFAYNEQFF. CDR3 nucleotide sequence: TGTGCCAGCAGCTTCGCCTACAATGAGCAGTTCTTC.